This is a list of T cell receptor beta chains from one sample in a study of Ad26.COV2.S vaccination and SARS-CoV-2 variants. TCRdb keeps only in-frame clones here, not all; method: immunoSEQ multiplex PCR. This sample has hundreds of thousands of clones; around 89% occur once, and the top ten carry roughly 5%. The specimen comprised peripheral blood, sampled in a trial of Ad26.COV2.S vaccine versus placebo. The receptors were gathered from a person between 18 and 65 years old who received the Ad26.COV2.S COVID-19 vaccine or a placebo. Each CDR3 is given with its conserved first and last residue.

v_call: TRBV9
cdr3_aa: CASSPSGGQGYNEQFF

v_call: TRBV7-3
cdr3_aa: CASSLAPDNEQFF

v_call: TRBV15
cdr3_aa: CATSRDRLGDTGELFF

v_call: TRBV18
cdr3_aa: CASSPDSQYNEQFF

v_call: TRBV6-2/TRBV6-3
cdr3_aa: CASSSDRGLSGELFF

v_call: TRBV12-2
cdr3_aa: CASRLAAGTIEAEQYF

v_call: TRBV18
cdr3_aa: CASSPGGRGNQPQHF

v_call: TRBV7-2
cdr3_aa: CASSRTRVQYF

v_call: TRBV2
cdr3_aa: CASSEGGPGAEIRATNEKLFF

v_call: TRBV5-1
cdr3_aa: CASSAGTNTEAFF

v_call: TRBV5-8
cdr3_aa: CASSLELGVSSNQPQHF

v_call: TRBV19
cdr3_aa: CASSIAGSSYNEQFF

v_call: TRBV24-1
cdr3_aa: CATSDGHPNTGELFF

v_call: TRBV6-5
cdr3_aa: CASSPSTGKSQPQHF

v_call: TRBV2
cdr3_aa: CASSAGEIMNTGELFF

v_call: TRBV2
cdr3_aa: CASNPGQVAYEQYF

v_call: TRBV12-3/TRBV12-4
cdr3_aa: CASSGTENTEAFF

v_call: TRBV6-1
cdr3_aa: CASSEWRTDSSYEQYF

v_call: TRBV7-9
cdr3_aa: CASSLGAGVQETQYF

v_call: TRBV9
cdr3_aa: CASSVTSLNTEAFF

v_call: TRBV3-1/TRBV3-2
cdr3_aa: CASSQARGYEQYF

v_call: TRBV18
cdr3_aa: CASSPAAGGDSPLHF

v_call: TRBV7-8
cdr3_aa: CASSWTGTGPETQYF

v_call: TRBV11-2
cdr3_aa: CASSLTGNTEAFF

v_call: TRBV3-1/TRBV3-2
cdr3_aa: CASSQDLLLSSYNSPLHF

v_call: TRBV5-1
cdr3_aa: CASSFTGGVRDEQFF

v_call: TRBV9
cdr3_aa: CASSATGSTEAFF

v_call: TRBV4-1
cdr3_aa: CASSQGLGANTGELFF

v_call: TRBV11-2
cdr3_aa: CASSLGSRETGELFF

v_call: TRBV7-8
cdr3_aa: CASSSTGLGSPLHF

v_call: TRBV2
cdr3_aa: CASSSRGIVNNEQFF

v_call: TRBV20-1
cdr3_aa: CSMGRQETQYF

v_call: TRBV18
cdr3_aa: CASSPPTDTQYF

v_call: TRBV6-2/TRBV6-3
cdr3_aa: CASSRTGGSAGELFF

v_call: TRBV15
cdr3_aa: CATSRAVESWVQPQHF

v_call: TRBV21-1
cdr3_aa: CASSKSKSEAGGPNNEQFF

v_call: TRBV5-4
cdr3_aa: CASSFKREEETQYF

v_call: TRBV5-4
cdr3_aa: CASSTGTGIIYGYTF

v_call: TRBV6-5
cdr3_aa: CASSPRGQSNTEAFF

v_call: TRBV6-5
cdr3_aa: CASSSTGTSPEQFF

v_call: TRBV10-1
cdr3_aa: CASSESGWNQETQYF

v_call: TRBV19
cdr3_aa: CASSIGLYQPQHF

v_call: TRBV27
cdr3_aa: CASSLVRGTEAFF

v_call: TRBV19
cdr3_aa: CASKQDRGSYEQFF

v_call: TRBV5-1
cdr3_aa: CASSSGTSRTEAFF

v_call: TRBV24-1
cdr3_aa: CATSQMTGEMTGELFF

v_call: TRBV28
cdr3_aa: CASSIYHMNTEAFF

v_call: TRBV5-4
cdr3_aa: CASRRTGSNTEAFF

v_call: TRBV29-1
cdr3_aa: CSASDPGQGFLGETQYF

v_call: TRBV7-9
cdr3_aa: CASSLEQINTEAFF